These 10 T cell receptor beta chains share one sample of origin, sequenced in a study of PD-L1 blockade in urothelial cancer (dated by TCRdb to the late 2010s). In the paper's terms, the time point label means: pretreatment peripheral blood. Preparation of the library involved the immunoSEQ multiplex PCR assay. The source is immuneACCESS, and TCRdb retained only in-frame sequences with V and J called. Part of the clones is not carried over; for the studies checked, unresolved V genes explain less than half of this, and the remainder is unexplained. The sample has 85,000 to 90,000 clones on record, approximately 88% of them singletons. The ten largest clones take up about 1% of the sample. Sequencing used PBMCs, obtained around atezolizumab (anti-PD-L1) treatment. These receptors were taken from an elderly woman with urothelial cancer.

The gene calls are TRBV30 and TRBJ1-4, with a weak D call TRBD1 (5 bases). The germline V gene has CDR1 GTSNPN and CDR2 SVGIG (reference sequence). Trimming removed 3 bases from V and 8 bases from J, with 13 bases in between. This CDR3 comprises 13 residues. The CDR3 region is CAWSPGVGEKLFF. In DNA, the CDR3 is TGTGCCTGGAGCCCGGGGGTGGGGGAAAAACTGTTTTTT.

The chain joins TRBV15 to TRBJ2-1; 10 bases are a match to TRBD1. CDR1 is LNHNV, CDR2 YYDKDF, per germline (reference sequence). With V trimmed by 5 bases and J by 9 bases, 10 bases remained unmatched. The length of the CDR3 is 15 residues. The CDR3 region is CATSRAMDRGGEQFF. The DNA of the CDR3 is TGTGCCACCAGCCGCGCCATGGACAGGGGGGGTGAGCAGTTCTTC.

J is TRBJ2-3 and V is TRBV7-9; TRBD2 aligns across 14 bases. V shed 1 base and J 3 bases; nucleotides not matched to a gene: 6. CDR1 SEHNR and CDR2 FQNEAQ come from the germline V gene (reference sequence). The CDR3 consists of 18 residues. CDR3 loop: CASSLVGLAGAPTDTQYF. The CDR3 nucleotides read TGTGCCAGCAGCTTAGTGGGACTAGCGGGAGCACCGACAGATACGCAGTATTTT.

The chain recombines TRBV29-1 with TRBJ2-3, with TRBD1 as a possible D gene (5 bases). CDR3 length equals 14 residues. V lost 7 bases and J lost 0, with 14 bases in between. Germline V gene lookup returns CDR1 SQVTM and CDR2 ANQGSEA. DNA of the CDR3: TGCAGCGGGGGCCTAGGGGCAAGCACAGATACGCAGTATTTT. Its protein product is CSGGLGASTDTQYF.

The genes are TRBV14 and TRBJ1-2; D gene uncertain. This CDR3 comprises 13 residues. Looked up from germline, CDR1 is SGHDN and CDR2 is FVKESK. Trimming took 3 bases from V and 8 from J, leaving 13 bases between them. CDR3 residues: CASSHRSLGGYTF. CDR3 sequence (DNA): TGTGCCAGCAGCCATCGGAGCCTTGGGGGCTACACCTTC.

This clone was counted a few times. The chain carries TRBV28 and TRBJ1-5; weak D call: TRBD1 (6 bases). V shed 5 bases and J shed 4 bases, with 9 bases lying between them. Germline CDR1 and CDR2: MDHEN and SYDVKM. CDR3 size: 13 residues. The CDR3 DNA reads TGTGCCAGCAGTCAGGGGTGGAATCAGCCCCAGCATTTT. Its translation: CASSQGWNQPQHF.

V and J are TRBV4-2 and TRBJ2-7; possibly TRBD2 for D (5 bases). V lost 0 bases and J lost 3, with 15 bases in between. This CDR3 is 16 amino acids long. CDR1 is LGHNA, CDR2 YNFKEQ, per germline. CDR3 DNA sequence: TGTGCCAGCAGCCAAGATGGTGGGAGTGGATTCTACGAGCAGTACTTC. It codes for CASSQDGGSGFYEQYF.

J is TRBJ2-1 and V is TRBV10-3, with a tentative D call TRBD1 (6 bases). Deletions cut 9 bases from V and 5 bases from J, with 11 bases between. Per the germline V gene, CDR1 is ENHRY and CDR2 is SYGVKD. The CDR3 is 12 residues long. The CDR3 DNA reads TGTGCCATTAGACAGGCTAACAATGAGCAGTTCTTC. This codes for CAIRQANNEQFF.

CDR3 coding DNA: TGTGCCAGCAAGGCACTAGCCAAAACCTACAATGAGCAGTTCTTC. Encoded protein: CASKALAKTYNEQFF. The chain uses TRBV6-1 and TRBJ2-1, with D possibly TRBD2 on 6 matching bases. V lost 7 bases to trimming and J lost 2 bases, with 15 bases between them. The CDR3 extends over 15 amino acids. Germline lookup yields CDR1 MNHNS and CDR2 SASEGT.

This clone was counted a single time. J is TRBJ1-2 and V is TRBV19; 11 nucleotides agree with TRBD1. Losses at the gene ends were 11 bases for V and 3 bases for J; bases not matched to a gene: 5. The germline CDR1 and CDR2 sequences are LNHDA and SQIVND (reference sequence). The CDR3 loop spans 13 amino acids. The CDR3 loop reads CAGTGGSDYGYTF. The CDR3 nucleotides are TGTGCCGGGACAGGGGGATCTGACTATGGCTACACCTTC.